This T cell receptor beta chain was found in a study of shared clonotypes between healthy human individuals. On the study more broadly: A couple of women and a few men aged 18 to 49 served as donors.

Germline V gene sequence: CDR1 SNHLY, CDR2 FYNNEI. Trimming cost V 0 bases and J 3 bases, with 14 bases left between them. The CDR3 spans 16 residues. Libraries were prepared by immunoSEQ multiplex PCR; TCRdb keeps only in-frame clonotypes and omits some of them. In the table there are 650,000 to 700,000 clones, roughly 87% of which are singletons. Only one count was recorded for this clone. Its antigen remains unidentified. General study points: Around 5.4% of naive CD4 clonotypes were common to a handful of donors. Compared with clonotypes that all four donors shared, non-shared clonotypes had lower generation probabilities.

The chain has TRBV2 and TRBJ1-2; D not certain. The sample was memory CD8+ T cells from PBMCs. As for subset: CD45RO+ cells pooled with CCR7-negative TemRA cells. The source is a man aged 18-30 years in good health. Some clones in this sample may be carry-over from other donors' samples. The CDR3 here is CASSEAPGVRDYGYTF. CDR3 in DNA: TGTGCCAGCAGTGAAGCCCCCGGGGTTCGAGACTATGGCTACACCTTC.